These 28 T cell receptor beta chains were all obtained from the same sample, sequenced in a study of cytomegalovirus exposure and HLA in healthy donors. 60 Vbeta and 13 Jbeta primers were used in PCR. Using immunoSEQ multiplex PCR, the repertoire was profiled, and TCRdb retains in-frame clones only, with some absent. The data hold about 170,000 clones, with about four fifths observed a single time. Material: PBMCs. These TCRs come from a woman between 18 and 29 years old in good health and CMV-seropositive.

The table lists this clone with a few counts. The chain joins TRBV21-1 to TRBJ2-6; TRBD1, the table's D call, lacks a check against the DNA. TRBV21-1 is a listed pseudogene. This CDR3 comprises 16 residues. The CDR3 loop reads CASSKALSSGANVLTF. CDR3 nucleotides: TGTGCCAGCAGCAAAGCGCTCAGTTCTGGGGCCAACGTCCTGACTTTC.

This chain connects TRBV4-1 to TRBJ1-3; the match to TRBD1 covers 9 bases. V gave up 1 base and J gave up 3 bases; unmatched junction bases: 7. This CDR3 spans 17 amino acids. Germline CDR1 reads MGHRA; CDR2 reads YSYEKL. The CDR3 loop reads CASSQAGQGGLGNTIYF. CDR3 nucleotides: TGCGCCAGCAGCCAAGCGGGACAGGGCGGACTTGGAAACACCATATATTTT.

This clone appeared a few times. V is TRBV6-5 and J is TRBJ1-2, with D hard to call. CDR1 and CDR2 from the germline V gene are MNHEY and SVGAGI. The ends were cut back, 0 bases at V and 3 bases at J, with 11 bases in the middle. The CDR3 is made up of 15 amino acids. CDR3 bases: TGTGCCAGCAGTTACTCCAAGCCCCTCGACTATGGCTACACCTTC. Translated, it gives CASSYSKPLDYGYTF.

The V gene is TRBV27, the J gene TRBJ1-2; TRBD1 is a possible D gene (6 bases). In germline, CDR1 is MNHEY, CDR2 SMNVEV (reference sequence). There are 13 residues in the CDR3. Trimming left V 1 base short and J 6 bases short, with 9 bases between. DNA of the CDR3: TGTGCCAGCAGTTTATATCCAGGGGATGGCTACACCTTC. Translated: CASSLYPGDGYTF.

The chain uses TRBV27 and TRBJ2-5; 7 positions agree with TRBD2. Germline V gene sequence: CDR1 MNHEY, CDR2 SMNVEV (reference sequence). The junction had 12 bases not matched to a gene; V was cut back by 2 bases and J by 0 bases. The CDR3 totals 18 residues. CDR3 loop: CASSLKSPSGLYQETQYF. In DNA, the CDR3 is TGTGCCAGCAGTTTAAAATCCCCTAGCGGACTGTACCAAGAGACCCAGTACTTC.

This clone showed up just a few times. The rearrangement links TRBV7-9 to TRBJ1-1; D is unresolved. This CDR3 has 16 amino acids. V lost 4 bases, J lost 0 bases, and 15 bases lay in between. Germline V gene data show CDR1 as SEHNR and CDR2 as FQNEAQ (reference sequence). The CDR3 DNA follows: TGTGCCAGCAGCTCGCGCGGGGAGACCATGAACACTGAAGCTTTCTTT. Translating it yields CASSSRGETMNTEAFF.

This clone was seen a single time. The genes are TRBV19 and TRBJ2-3; 14 nucleotides align to TRBD2. CDR1 and CDR2 (germline): LNHDA, SQIVND (reference sequence). CDR3 size: 17 residues. The V and J ends lost 6 bases and 1 base, in that order; junction bases with no gene match: 6. CDR3 DNA: TGTGCCAGTAGAAAGGGACTAGCGGGGGAAGGCACAGATACGCAGTATTTT. Translation: CASRKGLAGEGTDTQYF.

This clone has a single count. The CDR3 protein is CASSLPRREKNIQYF. CDR3 nucleotides: TGTGCCAGCAGCTTACCTCGTAGGGAGAAAAACATTCAGTACTTC. The chain has TRBV7-2 and TRBJ2-4; TRBD2 is a possible D gene (5 bases). CDR3 length: 15 residues. Germline values: CDR1 SGHTA, CDR2 FQGNSA. V lost 2 bases and J lost 4, with 12 bases in between. The entire variable domain, with the rest obtained from reference TRBV7-2 and TRBJ2-4, is as follows: GAGVSQSPSNKVTEKGKDVELRCDPISGHTALYWYRQSLGQGLEFLIYFQGNSAPDKSGLPSDRFSAERTGGSVSTLTIQRTQQEDSAVYLCASSLPRREKNIQYFGAGTRLSVL.

The chain links TRBV11-2 to TRBJ2-5, with TRBD2 identical over 12 bases. V lost 5 bases to trimming and J lost 5 bases; unmatched junction nucleotides: 9. In germline, CDR1 is SGHAT, CDR2 FQNNGV. The CDR3 loop spans 16 amino acids. Here the CDR3 reads CASSPWTSGIGETQYF. CDR3 nucleotide sequence: TGTGCCAGCAGCCCCTGGACTAGCGGGATTGGGGAGACCCAGTACTTC.

The count of this clone is one. The gene calls are TRBV5-1 and TRBJ2-7, with TRBD1 as a possible D gene (7 bases). The CDR3 loop spans 13 amino acids. CDR1 SGHRS and CDR2 YFSETQ come from the germline V gene. The ends were cut back, 5 bases at V and 4 bases at J, with 13 bases in the middle. The DNA for the CDR3 is TGCGCCAGCAGGCGGGACAGCTCTTACGAGCAGTACTTC. Amino acid sequence: CASRRDSSYEQYF.

The CDR3 bases are TGTGCCAGCAGCCCGGTGACAGGGATGAACACTGAAGCTTTCTTT. Its translation is CASSPVTGMNTEAFF. This rearrangement joins TRBV5-4 to TRBJ1-1, with 7 bases fitting TRBD1. Trimming cost V 4 bases and J 0 bases; bases outside gene matches: 6. The germline gives CDR1 SGHNT, CDR2 YYREEE (reference sequence). The CDR3 length is 15 residues.

This clone was seen a few times. The DNA of the CDR3 is TGTGCCAGCAGTTGGGCCCGGGACAACATGAACACTGAAGCTTTCTTT. Its translation is CASSWARDNMNTEAFF. V is TRBV27 and J is TRBJ1-1, with D possibly being TRBD1 (6 bases). Germline CDR1 reads MNHEY; CDR2 reads SMNVEV (reference sequence). The CDR3 consists of 16 residues. V was shortened by 4 bases and J by 0 bases, with 15 bases between the two germline ends.

The table lists this clone with a count of one. The V call is TRBV5-1, the J call TRBJ1-1; unclear D gene. The V end lost 2 bases, the J end lost 1 base, and 6 bases lay between the germline ends. Germline lookup yields CDR1 SGHRS and CDR2 YFSETQ. The CDR3 is 13 residues long. The CDR3 region is CASSFTTNTEAFF. The CDR3, as DNA: TGCGCCAGCAGCTTTACAACGAACACTGAAGCTTTCTTT.

This clone occurred a few times. The genes are TRBV10-3 and TRBJ1-4, with D perhaps matching TRBD1 (6 bases). Germline V gene lookup returns CDR1 ENHRY and CDR2 SYGVKD. The CDR3 loop spans 16 amino acids. Trimming took 6 bases from V and 2 from J, leaving 16 bases between them. CDR3 protein: CAISETDRSTNEKLFF. The CDR3, as DNA: TGTGCCATCAGCGAAACCGACAGGTCGACTAATGAAAAACTGTTTTTT.

This clone was counted once. The chain has TRBV21-1 and TRBJ2-3; the table names TRBD2, a call not compared with the DNA. TRBV21-1 is classified as a pseudogene. This CDR3 contains 13 residues. CDR3 bases: TGTGCCAGCAGCGCAAATAGCAGAAATACGCAGTATTTT. Translated: CASSANSRNTQYF.

The chain links TRBV6-6 to TRBJ1-2; weak D call: TRBD1 (5 bases). The germline gives CDR1 MNHNY, CDR2 SVGAGI (reference sequence). The length of the CDR3 is 13 residues. The ends were cut back, 5 bases at V and 2 bases at J, with 9 bases in the middle. The DNA of the CDR3 is TGTGCCAGCAGTGGGGGACTGAACTATGGCTACACCTTC. This codes for CASSGGLNYGYTF.

This clone was recorded a few times. The V and J genes are TRBV6-5 and TRBJ2-7, with a weak D call TRBD1 (6 bases). The germline gives CDR1 MNHEY, CDR2 SVGAGI. Trimming pared 6 bases from V and 2 bases from J, leaving 11 bases between. The CDR3 spans 13 residues. CDR3 amino acids: CASSRDTTYEQYF. For the CDR3, the DNA is TGTGCCAGCAGCCGGGACACGACCTACGAGCAGTACTTC.

The V and J genes are TRBV11-2 and TRBJ1-6; D possibly corresponds to TRBD1 (5 bases). This CDR3 comprises 14 residues. The germline gives CDR1 SGHAT, CDR2 FQNNGV. Deletions cut 1 base from V and 7 bases from J, with 8 bases between. CDR3 coding DNA: TGTGCCAGCAGCTTAGGGGGCGGAAATTCACCCCTCCACTTT. Translating gives CASSLGGGNSPLHF.

This clone is a singleton in its sample. This chain joins TRBV5-1 and TRBJ1-3; maybe TRBD1 (5 bases). Trimming stripped 0 bases from V and 2 bases from J, with 9 bases between. This CDR3 is built from 15 residues. In germline, CDR1 is SGHRS, CDR2 YFSETQ. The CDR3 DNA is TGCGCCAGCAGCTTGGGAGGACAAGCTGGAAACACCATATATTTT. Its protein is CASSLGGQAGNTIYF.

Only one count was recorded for this clone. The chain employs TRBV5-6 and TRBJ1-1, with unresolved D. Trimming removed 1 base from V and 6 bases from J, with 16 bases in between. Germline V gene sequence: CDR1 SGHDT, CDR2 YYEEEE. The CDR3 totals 15 residues. CDR3: CASSLYREGGPEAFF. CDR3 nucleotides: TGTGCCAGCAGCTTGTATCGGGAGGGTGGCCCTGAAGCTTTCTTT.

To note about this clone: The sample holds other DNA sequences that translate to the same CDR3. This chain's CDR3 is CASSGTGGTEAFF. DNA of the CDR3: TGTGCCAGCAGCGGTACAGGGGGCACTGAAGCTTTCTTT. J is TRBJ1-1 and V is TRBV9; TRBD1 matches 8 bases. The CDR3 totals 13 residues. V shed 3 bases, J shed 4 bases, and the junction held 2 bases outside the gene matches. The germline V gene encodes CDR1 SGDLS and CDR2 YYNGEE.

The J gene is TRBJ2-7, the V gene TRBV7-2, with 10 bases matching TRBD2. CDR1 SGHTA and CDR2 FQGNSA come from the germline V gene. CDR3 length: 15 amino acids. The V segment lost 5 bases and the J segment 4 bases; nucleotides outside the gene matches: 8. CDR3 amino acids: CASSPQTSGLYEQYF. In nucleotides, the CDR3 is TGTGCCAGCAGCCCTCAGACTAGCGGGCTGTACGAGCAGTACTTC.

This chain joins TRBV28 and TRBJ2-7, with D perhaps TRBD2 (5 bases). The CDR3 extends over 14 amino acids. Germline V lookup: CDR1 MDHEN, CDR2 SYDVKM. V was shortened by 4 bases and J by 4 bases, with 14 bases between the two germline ends. Here the CDR3 DNA reads TGTGCCAGCAGTTCCGTCGGACTCATTTACGAGCAGTACTTC. As protein: CASSSVGLIYEQYF. The variable domain in full, with the rest retrieved from reference TRBV28 and TRBJ2-7, is DVKVTQSSRYLVKRTGEKVFLECVQDMDHENMFWYRQDPGLGLRLIYFSYDVKMKEKGDIPEGYSVSREKKERFSLILESASTNQTSMYLCASSSVGLIYEQYFGPGTRLTVT.

This chain uses TRBV6-5 with TRBJ1-1; D not certain. CDR1 is MNHEY, CDR2 SVGAGI, per germline. V was cut by 3 bases and J by 11 bases, with 22 bases left in between. The CDR3 is 15 residues long. Written as DNA, the CDR3 is TGTGCCAGCAGTTATGGAGGTTACAATGGGATGAGGGCTTTCTTT. It encodes CASSYGGYNGMRAFF.

This chain joins TRBV6-5 and TRBJ1-2, with TRBD1 matching 9 bases. Looked up from germline, CDR1 is MNHEY and CDR2 is SVGAGI. With 3 bases clipped from V and 8 bases from J, the junction kept 10 bases outside the gene matches. This CDR3 is built from 15 residues. CDR3 in amino acids: CASSYQITGGAGYTF. In DNA, the CDR3 is TGTGCCAGCAGTTATCAAATCACAGGGGGCGCGGGCTACACCTTC.

This chain joins TRBV2 and TRBJ2-7; 16 bases fit TRBD2. The CDR3 runs to 16 residues. The germline gives CDR1 SNHLY, CDR2 FYNNEI. Losses at the gene ends were 7 bases for V and 2 bases for J; bases not matched to a gene: 5. This chain's CDR3 is CASTTGLAGGTYEQYF. The CDR3 DNA reads as TGTGCCAGCACCACGGGACTAGCGGGGGGGACCTACGAGCAGTACTTC.

The chain recombines TRBV10-1 with TRBJ2-2; a weak D match, TRBD1 (5 bases). V shed 8 bases and J shed 8 bases, with 15 bases lying between them. CDR1 is WNHNN, CDR2 SYGVQD, per germline (reference sequence). The CDR3 consists of 13 residues. The CDR3 protein is CASGSGSVGELFF. CDR3 in DNA: TGCGCCAGCGGGTCAGGGTCGGTAGGGGAGCTGTTTTTT.

The chain employs TRBV6-1 and TRBJ2-7, with D possibly being TRBD1 (5 bases). The CDR3 spans 12 residues. With 1 base removed from V and 4 bases from J, the gap between germline ends came to 5 bases. Per the germline V gene, CDR1 is MNHNS and CDR2 is SASEGT. CDR3 coding DNA: TGTGCCAGCAGTGAAGGACAGTACGAGCAGTACTTC. Residues: CASSEGQYEQYF.